This T cell receptor (beta chain) was recovered during a study of T cell responses to AZD1222 COVID-19 vaccine. Study-wide points: Spike-specific TCR breadth and depth went up after people got two AZD1222 doses.

Method: immunoSEQ multiplex PCR; TCRdb's copy keeps in-frame clones and lacks some. The sample records 120,000 or so clones, about 89% being singletons. As concerns this clone: Its antigen is unknown.

The specimen comprised peripheral blood, sampled on day 0 of MenACWY control vaccination. The clonotype comes from an adult in good health.

DNA of the CDR3: TGTGCCAGCAGTACAAACAACTATGGCTACACCTTC. Protein sequence: CASSTNNYGYTF. The gene calls are TRBV3-1 (or the pseudogene TRBV3-2) and TRBJ1-2; D is ambiguous. The germline V gene encodes CDR1 LGHDT and CDR2 YNNKEL (reference sequence). V was cut by 6 bases and J by 2 bases, with 7 bases left in between. CDR3 size: 12 residues.